The 17 T cell receptor beta chains presented below share a single source sample, sequenced in a study of T cell changes during pregnancy in multiple sclerosis. TCRdb's copy holds only in-frame clones and misses some; the assay was immunoSEQ multiplex PCR. There are 60,000 to 85,000 clones in the sample; 91% occur only once, and 1.4% to 1.5% lies in the top ten. Material: peripheral blood, obtained in the second trimester of pregnancy. The receptor set was obtained from a female donor with multiple sclerosis, enrolled in a pregnancy study.

The rearrangement uses TRBV18 and TRBJ2-2, with 7 nucleotides matching TRBD1. Unmatched junction bases numbered 3, after V lost 3 bases and J lost 2 bases. Germline CDR1 reads KGHSH; CDR2 reads LQKENI. The CDR3 covers 15 residues. The CDR3 protein is CASSPGTDNTGELFF. The CDR3 nucleotides read TGTGCCAGCTCACCCGGGACAGATAACACCGGGGAGCTGTTTTTT.

The chain carries TRBV19 and TRBJ2-7; TRBD1 matches 10 bases. V lost 10 bases, J lost 2 bases, and 8 bases stayed unmatched. The CDR3 runs 14 residues. Germline CDR1 is LNHDA and CDR2 is SQIVND (reference sequence). The CDR3 loop reads CATSLGQGAYEQYF. As DNA, the CDR3 is TGTGCCACCTCGCTCGGACAGGGGGCCTACGAGCAGTACTTC.

This clone was observed once. The chain employs TRBV27 and TRBJ2-2, with D maybe TRBD1 (5 bases). Per the germline V gene, CDR1 is MNHEY and CDR2 is SMNVEV (reference sequence). Deletions cut 7 bases from V and 0 bases from J, with 12 bases between. CDR3 length: 15 amino acids. The CDR3 loop is CASTKGLANTGELFF. The DNA for the CDR3 is TGTGCCAGCACTAAGGGGCTAGCGAACACCGGGGAGCTGTTTTTT.

V is TRBV5-1 and J is TRBJ1-2; 7 bases match TRBD1. The ends lost 1 base at V and 3 bases at J; junction bases unmatched: 3. Germline V gene lookup returns CDR1 SGHRS and CDR2 YFSETQ. The CDR3 runs 14 residues. CDR3: CASSLTGADYGYTF. The CDR3 DNA reads as TGCGCCAGCAGCTTGACAGGGGCGGACTATGGCTACACCTTC.

V and J are TRBV28 and TRBJ2-3; TRBD2 matches at 10 bases. The trim removed 6 bases at V and 6 bases at J, leaving 6 bases unmatched. The germline V gene has CDR1 MDHEN and CDR2 SYDVKM. The CDR3 length is 14 residues. CDR3 nucleotide sequence: TGTGCCAGCAGAGGGACTAGCGCAGGGGATACGCAGTATTTT. Protein product: CASRGTSAGDTQYF.

V is TRBV7-8 and J is TRBJ2-7; TRBD2 is a possible D gene (5 bases). V lost 3 bases, J lost 1 base, and 10 bases lay in between. The CDR3 loop spans 14 amino acids. Per germline, CDR1 SGHVS and CDR2 FQNEAQ. DNA of the CDR3: TGTGCCAGCAGCTTGGGTCGGAGGTCCTACGAGCAGTACTTC. Its protein is CASSLGRRSYEQYF.

This chain links TRBV7-2 with TRBJ1-6; D unresolved. The germline V gene has CDR1 SGHTA and CDR2 FQGNSA. This CDR3 has 17 amino acids. The V end was cut by 4 bases, the J end by 0 bases, with 13 bases between. CDR3 amino acids: CASSSADGSSYNSPLHF. The CDR3 DNA sequence: TGTGCCAGCAGCTCGGCCGACGGGAGCTCCTATAATTCACCCCTCCACTTT. Together with reference TRBV7-2 and TRBJ1-6, the CDR3 gives the full variable domain: GAGVSQSPSNKVTEKGKDVELRCDPISGHTALYWYRQSLGQGLEFLIYFQGNSAPDKSGLPSDRFSAERTGGSVSTLTIQRTQQEDSAVYLCASSSADGSSYNSPLHFGNGTRLTVT.

The rearrangement joins TRBV5-1 to TRBJ2-3, with 11 bases fitting TRBD2. The CDR3 consists of 16 residues. Germline V lookup: CDR1 SGHRS, CDR2 YFSETQ. Trimming at V came to 3 bases and at J to 3 bases, leaving 6 bases not matched to a gene. CDR3 loop: CASSSGTSGRTDTQYF. The CDR3 nucleotides are TGCGCCAGCAGCTCCGGAACTAGCGGGAGAACAGATACGCAGTATTTT.

The chain has TRBV5-5 and TRBJ1-5, with a possible D match to TRBD1 (5 bases). Trimming left V 5 bases short and J 0 bases short, with 9 bases between. Germline V gives CDR1 SGHKS, CDR2 YYEKEE (reference sequence). CDR3 length: 14 amino acids. This CDR3 is CASRTADSNQPQHF. CDR3 coding DNA: TGTGCCAGCAGGACAGCTGATAGCAATCAGCCCCAGCATTTT.

This rearrangement joins TRBV5-4 to TRBJ2-5; D gene ambiguous. Germline V gene lookup returns CDR1 SGHNT and CDR2 YYREEE (reference sequence). Between the trimmed V and J ends, which lost 4 bases and 0 bases, there was a span of 10 bases. This CDR3 region has 14 residues. The CDR3 sequence: CASSLHYNQETQYF. The CDR3 DNA sequence: TGTGCCAGCAGCCTTCACTATAACCAAGAGACCCAGTACTTC.

CDR3 in DNA: TGCAGCGTTGAACCGGGGTTCGGCCATAAGGAATATGGCTACACCTTC. Protein product: CSVEPGFGHKEYGYTF. The V call is TRBV29-1, the J call TRBJ1-2; no clear D gene. V lost 2 bases, J lost 5 bases, and 21 bases lay in between. Germline CDR1 reads SQVTM; CDR2 reads ANQGSEA. This CDR3 is 16 amino acids long.

This chain uses TRBV18 with TRBJ1-2; no definite D call. Between the trimmed V and J ends, which lost 2 bases and 6 bases, there was a span of 10 bases. Germline lookup yields CDR1 KGHSH and CDR2 LQKENI. The CDR3 length is 13 residues. CDR3 nucleotide sequence: TGTGCCAGCTCACCAATCCGGGGAGATGGCTACACCTTC. Protein: CASSPIRGDGYTF.

This chain joins TRBV30 and TRBJ1-2, with a tentative D call TRBD1 (6 bases). This CDR3 region has 15 residues. Germline CDR1 GTSNPN, CDR2 SVGIG (reference sequence). Trimming took 6 bases from V and 7 from J, leaving 24 bases between them. For the CDR3, the DNA is TGTGCCTGTCATAAACAGGGACCGCCTTCGGGTGGCTACACCTTC. It translates to CACHKQGPPSGGYTF.

The chain has TRBV4-3 and TRBJ1-2, with D perhaps TRBD1 (6 bases). V shed 1 base and J shed 4 bases, with 7 bases lying between them. The CDR3 consists of 13 residues. The germline gives CDR1 LGHNA, CDR2 YSLEER. The CDR3 region has the DNA TGCGCCAGCAGCCAAGCGACAGGCTATGGCTACACCTTC. Translating gives CASSQATGYGYTF.

The V and J genes are TRBV6-5 and TRBJ1-5; D not resolved. Per germline, CDR1 MNHEY and CDR2 SVGAGI. V shed 0 bases and J shed 5 bases, with 5 bases lying between them. The CDR3 is 13 residues long. This CDR3 is CASSYSSYQPQHF. CDR3 nucleotides: TGTGCCAGCAGTTACTCGAGCTATCAGCCCCAGCATTTT.

The rearrangement uses TRBV7-2 and TRBJ2-7, with 8 bases identical to TRBD1. The germline V gene encodes CDR1 SGHTA and CDR2 FQGNSA. The CDR3 covers 13 residues. Unmatched junction bases numbered 4, after V lost 5 bases and J lost 4 bases. The CDR3 sequence: CASSRDRRYEQYF. The DNA of the CDR3 is TGTGCCAGCAGCCGGGACAGGAGGTACGAGCAGTACTTC. The whole variable domain, filled in from reference TRBV7-2 and TRBJ2-7, reads GAGVSQSPSNKVTEKGKDVELRCDPISGHTALYWYRQSLGQGLEFLIYFQGNSAPDKSGLPSDRFSAERTGGSVSTLTIQRTQQEDSAVYLCASSRDRRYEQYFGPGTRLTVT.

The rearrangement links TRBV7-2 to TRBJ1-1, with TRBD1 as a possible D gene (5 bases). The CDR3 extends over 14 amino acids. CDR1 is SGHTA and CDR2 is FQGNSA in the germline V gene. Trimming shortened V by 5 bases and J by 2 bases, and 12 bases separated the two germline ends. Written as DNA, the CDR3 is TGTGCCAGCAGCCTATCGACAGTCAACACTGAAGCTTTCTTT. Amino acids: CASSLSTVNTEAFF.